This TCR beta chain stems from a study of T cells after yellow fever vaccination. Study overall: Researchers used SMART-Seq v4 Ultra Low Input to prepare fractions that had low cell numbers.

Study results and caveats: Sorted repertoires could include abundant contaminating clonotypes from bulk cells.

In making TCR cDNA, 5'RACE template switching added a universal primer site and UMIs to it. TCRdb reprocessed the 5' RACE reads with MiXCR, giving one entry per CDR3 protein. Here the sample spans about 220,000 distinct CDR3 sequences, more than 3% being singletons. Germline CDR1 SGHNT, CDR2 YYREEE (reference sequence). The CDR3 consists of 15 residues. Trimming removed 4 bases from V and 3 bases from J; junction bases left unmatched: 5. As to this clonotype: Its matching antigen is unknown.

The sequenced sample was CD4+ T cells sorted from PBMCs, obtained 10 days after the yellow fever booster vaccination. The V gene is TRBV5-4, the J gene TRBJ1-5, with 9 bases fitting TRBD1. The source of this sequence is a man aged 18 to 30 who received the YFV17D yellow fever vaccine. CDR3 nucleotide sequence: TGTGCCAGCAGCATGGGACAGGGTATCAATCAGCCCCAGCATTTT. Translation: CASSMGQGINQPQHF.